The rows below give T cell receptor beta chains drawn from one sample of a study of PD-1 blockade in classical Hodgkin lymphoma. TCRdb keeps only in-frame clones here, not all; method: immunoSEQ multiplex PCR. The profile shows 40,000 to 45,000 clones, around 75% of them singletons. The material was peripheral blood mononuclear cells (PBMCs), obtained at baseline. The source of these receptors is a human donor with classical Hodgkin lymphoma. CDR3s include the opening cysteine and the closing phenylalanine or tryptophan. Each record gives: clone size, J gene, V gene, D gene, CDR3 DNA, CDR3 protein. D genes are given only for firm matches. Rows may omit the clone size; those that give it use once, few, many or a size class.

- | TRBJ1-5 | TRBV6-5 | TRBD1 | TGTGCCAGCAGCGGACAGGGGGGCAATCAGCCCCAGCATTTT | CASSGQGGNQPQHF
- | TRBJ2-2 | TRBV27 | - | TGTGCCAGCAGTTTGTACAGGAACACCGGGGAGCTGTTTTTT | CASSLYRNTGELFF
- | TRBJ2-7 | TRBV6-6 | TRBD1 | TGTGCCAGCAGTTACTCGACTCAGGGGGCTTACGAGCAGTACTTC | CASSYSTQGAYEQYF
- | TRBJ1-1 | TRBV11-3 | - | TGTGCCAGCAGCTTAGATGGGCGGCCTCCGGGAGGCACTGAAGCTTTCTTT | CASSLDGRPPGGTEAFF
- | TRBJ2-2 | TRBV7-6 | - | TGTGCCAGCGGGGGGATCAACACCGGGGAGCTGTTTTTT | CASGGINTGELFF
- | TRBJ2-3 | TRBV30 | TRBD2 | TGTGCCTGGAGCGGGACTAGCTACTCGCAGTATTTT | CAWSGTSYSQYF
- | TRBJ2-7 | TRBV18 | TRBD2 | TGTGCCAGCTCACCCCCGGGGGGTAGCGGGAGGAACGAGCAGTACTTC | CASSPPGGSGRNEQYF
- | TRBJ2-7 | TRBV7-2 | - | TGTGCCAGCAGGCTCATCGGGTACGAGCAGTACTTC | CASRLIGYEQYF
- | TRBJ2-5 | TRBV6-5 | TRBD2 | TGTGCCAGCAGCCTAACCTTTGCGGGAGGGGAGACCCAGTACTTC | CASSLTFAGGETQYF
once | TRBJ1-5 | TRBV2 | - | TGTGCCAGCAAGGGGGACCTTGGGGGGAATCAGCCCCAGCATTTT | CASKGDLGGNQPQHF
- | TRBJ1-1 | TRBV6-5 | TRBD1 | TGTGCCAGCAGTTACCGAGGGACAGCCCGCACTGAAGCTTTCTTT | CASSYRGTARTEAFF
- | TRBJ2-7 | TRBV7-2 | - | TGTGCCAGCAGCTTAGGGCCAAACTACGAGCAGTACTTC | CASSLGPNYEQYF
- | TRBJ2-5 | TRBV7-9 | - | TGTGCCAGCGGGCAGAACCAAGAGACCCAGTACTTC | CASGQNQETQYF
- | TRBJ2-7 | TRBV7-2 | TRBD2 | TGTGCCAGCAGCTTAAGCGGGGCTTCCTACGAGCAGTACTTC | CASSLSGASYEQYF
- | TRBJ2-3 | TRBV15 | TRBD2 | TGTGCCACCAGCAGAGTCCCCCCCGGGACTAGCGGGAGAGTCGCAGATACGCAGTATTTT | CATSRVPPGTSGRVADTQYF
- | TRBJ2-1 | TRBV9 | TRBD2 | TGTGCCAGCAGCGTAGTAGGGGTAGCGGGGATCAATGAGCAGTTCTTC | CASSVVGVAGINEQFF
- | TRBJ1-2 | TRBV27 | - | TGTGCCAGCCGCGTAGGGGCGCGGGGCTACACCTTC | CASRVGARGYTF
- | TRBJ2-1 | TRBV6-5 | - | TGTGCCAGCAGTTACCGAAGGGGATATGAGCAGTTCTTC | CASSYRRGYEQFF
- | TRBJ1-6 | TRBV25-1 | - | TGTGCCAGTGGGGGCAGGAGCTCCTATAATTCACCCCTCCACTTT | CASGGRSSYNSPLHF
- | TRBJ2-4 | TRBV19 | - | TGTGCCAGTAGTATCCCCCAAAACATTCAGTACTTC | CASSIPQNIQYF
- | TRBJ1-5 | TRBV28 | - | TGTGCCAGCAGAAACCAGAGGGAGCCCCAGCATTTT | CASRNQREPQHF
- | TRBJ1-6 | TRBV28 | - | TGTGCCAGCAGCTCTACAGGGTTTGGGTCCTATAATTCACCCCTCCACTTT | CASSSTGFGSYNSPLHF
- | TRBJ2-1 | TRBV7-7 | - | TGTGCCAGCAGCTTAGGGCCCAAAGGGGAATACAATGAGCAGTTCTTC | CASSLGPKGEYNEQFF
- | TRBJ1-1 | TRBV19 | - | TGTGCCAGTAGTAGGCTCGGCGGGGCTTTCTTT | CASSRLGGAFF
- | TRBJ1-4 | TRBV30 | - | TGTGCCTGGAGTCGTGAAAAACTGTTTTTT | CAWSREKLFF
- | TRBJ2-5 | TRBV7-3 | TRBD1 | TGTGCCAGCAGCTTACGGACAGGGAGCTTCCAGACCCAGTACTTC | CASSLRTGSFQTQYF
- | TRBJ2-7 | TRBV28 | - | TGTGCCAGCAGTTTAAAGATAGCCTACGAGCAGTACTTC | CASSLKIAYEQYF
- | TRBJ2-3 | TRBV27 | TRBD2 | TGTGCCAGCAGTATTGAGACTAGCGGGAGGGGGACAGATACGCAGTATTTT | CASSIETSGRGTDTQYF
- | TRBJ1-4 | TRBV5-1 | - | TGCGCCAGCAGCTGGTGGGACGGCGCAACTAATGAAAAACTGTTTTTT | CASSWWDGATNEKLFF
few | TRBJ2-2 | TRBV7-3 | - | TGTGCCAGCAGCCCAACAGGGCCCGGGGAGCTGTTTTTT | CASSPTGPGELFF
- | TRBJ2-1 | TRBV4-1 | - | TGCGCCAGCAGCCAACCCACAAGTTCCCCCTACAATGAGCAGTTCTTC | CASSQPTSSPYNEQFF
- | TRBJ2-1 | TRBV6-6 | - | TGTGCCAGCAGCAATCAGGGGTTAGGTTACAATGAGCAGTTCTTC | CASSNQGLGYNEQFF
- | TRBJ2-3 | TRBV6-4 | TRBD2 | TGTGCCAGCAGCCGGAGGCTAGCGGGATCGCACCCAGATACGCAGTATTTT | CASSRRLAGSHPDTQYF